This T cell receptor (beta chain) was sequenced during a study of blood T cell repertoires in COVID-19 (dated by TCRdb to the early 2020s). In terms of the full investigation: Collaborator samples came from the United States, Italy and Spain and covered acute and convalescent phases of COVID-19. The material from the prospective study consisted of cDNA or gDNA derived from T cells, B-cell-depleted T cells, or PBMCs. Subjects who had been exposed to COVID-19, were actively infected with it, or had recovered from it provided the deeply sampled blood TCRbeta repertoires that made up the dataset. A freely available public database, intended as a resource for researchers studying the immune response to SARS-CoV-2, is where the repertoires were released. The samples were drawn from two sources: the first 160 participants of the ongoing ImmuneRACE study, and some 1,300 subjects contributed by 6 global collaborators. Nearly every sample came with metadata listing a de-identified subject ID, COVID-19 status, age in years and sex. HLA class I and class II types, where available, came from metadata supplied by the sample provider rather than from assay-based typing.

The CDR3 starts with the cysteine, ends with the phenylalanine, and has 15 residues. Just CDR3 DNA is preserved here, 45 bases in frame from base 1. The V end gives up 4 bases and the J end 4 bases, leaving 9 bases in the junction not matched to a gene. CDR1 and CDR2 (ENHRY, SYGVKD) derive from the germline V gene. Participants in the prospective study were enrolled through a virtual design, were aged about 18 to 89 years, and lived in about two dozen United States geographic areas. In the prospective study, participants were assigned to cohorts based on the clinical history participants reported in a screening survey and a study questionnaire. Each participant in the prospective study had whole blood, serum and a nasopharyngeal or oropharyngeal swab collected by mobile phlebotomists. Participants in the prospective study had the option to provide additional blood draws and questionnaires over an approximately 2-month period. Before DNA extraction, prospective study blood samples were shipped either frozen or at room temperature.

TCRbeta CDR3 regions were amplified from genomic DNA by means of the immunoSEQ Assay, a bias-controlled multiplex PCR. Per the original workflow: The number of nucleated cells in each sample was estimated by amplification of reference gene primers within the assay. Sequence reads were collapsed and filtered to measure the absolute abundance of every unique TCRbeta CDR3 rearrangement. For each sample, productive Simpson clonality was calculated by taking the square root of Simpson's diversity index across productive rearrangements. TCRdb limited this immuneACCESS table to in-frame rearrangements with V and J called. A share of clones is missing; checked studies link under half to unresolved V genes, and the rest is unexplained. Clone size and V and J calls were adopted from that table, with D and trimming inferred from the DNA. This sample gives under 500,000 clones in total; 70% to 90% of them show up just once. The ten largest clones take up roughly 2% of the sample.

The paper's findings and limits, for the study overall: The quantity of clinical and demographic metadata differed by source and by participant and was supplied without curation.

Note on this clone: The specificity of this receptor is unknown. Per-nucleotide qualities are absent, and no much larger clonotype sits a single base away.

The chain is made from TRBV10-3 and TRBJ1-2; 7 central nucleotides agree with TRBD1. Sequenced material: PBMCs or T cells enriched from blood (not recorded which). The clonotype originates from a woman aged 18-35 years with acute COVID-19. At the DNA level, the sequence is TGTGCCATCAGTGGAAGACAGGGCTCGGGCTATGGCTACACCTTC. This translates into CAISGRQGSGYGYTF.